This is a list of T cell receptor beta chains from one sample in a study of T cells in Graves' hyperthyroidism and ophthalmopathy. TCRdb analysed the multiplex PCR reads with MiXCR anew, one entry per CDR3 protein. The sample yields about 250,000 distinct CDR3 sequences, approximately 21% seen once. What was sequenced was blood. These receptors were taken from a man aged 30 to 45 with Graves' ophthalmopathy. The CDR3 runs from the conserved cysteine through the conserved F or W. The D gene is left open where the match is weak. Clone size is not always given. Where it is, it says once, few, many or a class for expanded clones.

NA	NA	TRBV20-1	TRBJ2-3	TGCAGTGCTAGGGACGACGGATTCACAGATACGCAGTATTTT	CSARDDGFTDTQYF
NA	NA	TRBV27	TRBJ1-6	TGTGCCAGCAGTTCACGTCCGGACTCCTATAATTCACCCCTCCACTTT	CASSSRPDSYNSPLHF
TRBD2	few	TRBV10-1	TRBJ2-3	TGCGCCAGCAGTGAGTCGACGGCTAGCGGGAGAACAGATACGCAGTATTTT	CASSESTASGRTDTQYF
TRBD2	NA	TRBV28	TRBJ2-2	TGTGCCAGCAGTCCTAGCGGGAGGGGGAACACCGGGGAGCTGTTTTTT	CASSPSGRGNTGELFF
NA	many	TRBV18	TRBJ2-5	TGTGCCAGCTCACCACTGACAGTCCAAGAGACCCAGTACTTC	CASSPLTVQETQYF
TRBD1	many	TRBV28	TRBJ1-5	TGTGCCAGCAGTTCACCACGGACAGGGGGCAATCAGCCCCAGCATTTT	CASSSPRTGGNQPQHF
NA	many	TRBV7-8	TRBJ1-2	TGTGCCAGCAGCTCGAGCCTCGGGACGGCCTATGGCTACACCTTC	CASSSSLGTAYGYTF
NA	few	TRBV20-1	TRBJ1-5	TGCAGTGTCCGGACGGACGATCAGCCCCAGCATTTT	CSVRTDDQPQHF
TRBD1	NA	TRBV7-2	TRBJ1-6	TGTGCCAGCAGCTGGACAGGGGGAAGAGGTTCACCCCTCCACTTT	CASSWTGGRGSPLHF
TRBD2	NA	TRBV2	TRBJ2-1	TGTGCCAGCAGTGAAGCCGCCGACGGGACTAGCCCCGACAATGAGCAGTTCTTC	CASSEAADGTSPDNEQFF
TRBD1	NA	TRBV29-1	TRBJ1-2	TGCAGCGTTGACCCCGACAGGGGAGGTGGCTACACCTTC	CSVDPDRGGGYTF
NA	few	TRBV4-1	TRBJ2-7	TGCGCCAGCAGCCAAGATTTGGTGGGAGTTACCTACGAGCAGTACTTC	CASSQDLVGVTYEQYF
TRBD2	NA	TRBV5-1	TRBJ2-2	TGCGCCAGCAGCTCCACTACGGGACTAGCGAATTTCGGGGAGCTGTTTTTT	CASSSTTGLANFGELFF
TRBD2	NA	TRBV19	TRBJ2-4	TGTGCCAGTACCCCAAGCCAGGGACTAGCGGGAGTGTCAGCCAAAAACATTCAGTACTTC	CASTPSQGLAGVSAKNIQYF
NA	many	TRBV12-3/TRBV12-4	TRBJ2-1	TGTGCCAGCAGTTTACAGGGAAGGTCCTACAATGAGCAGTTCTTC	CASSLQGRSYNEQFF
NA	NA	TRBV5-1	TRBJ1-3	TGCGCCAGCAGCCCCCAGCGGCTCCCTGGAAACACCATATATTTT	CASSPQRLPGNTIYF
TRBD2	many	TRBV10-3	TRBJ2-1	TGTGCCATCAGTGAGTTGGCGGGACTAGGGAACAATGAGCAGTTCTTC	CAISELAGLGNNEQFF
NA	many	TRBV2	TRBJ2-1	TGTGCCAGTGTCCGGGACTCCTACAATGAGCAGTTCTTC	CASVRDSYNEQFF
NA	many	TRBV28	TRBJ1-1	TGTGCCAGCAGTTTTCAGGGGCCAGAAGCTTTCTTT	CASSFQGPEAFF
TRBD2	NA	TRBV19	TRBJ2-3	TGTGCCAGTAGAAGTCTAGCGGGACGCACAGATACGCAGTATTTT	CASRSLAGRTDTQYF
TRBD1	few	TRBV6-1	TRBJ2-5	TGTGCCAGCAGTGTCCGGGACAGGGGGAGTCAAGAGACCCAGTACTTC	CASSVRDRGSQETQYF
NA	NA	TRBV5-1	TRBJ2-3	TGCGCCAGCAGCTTATGGGGCCAAAGGGCAGATACGCAGTATTTT	CASSLWGQRADTQYF
TRBD1	NA	TRBV10-3	TRBJ2-1	TGTGCCAGCTCCGGGACAGACCCAAAGCAGTTCTTC	CASSGTDPKQFF